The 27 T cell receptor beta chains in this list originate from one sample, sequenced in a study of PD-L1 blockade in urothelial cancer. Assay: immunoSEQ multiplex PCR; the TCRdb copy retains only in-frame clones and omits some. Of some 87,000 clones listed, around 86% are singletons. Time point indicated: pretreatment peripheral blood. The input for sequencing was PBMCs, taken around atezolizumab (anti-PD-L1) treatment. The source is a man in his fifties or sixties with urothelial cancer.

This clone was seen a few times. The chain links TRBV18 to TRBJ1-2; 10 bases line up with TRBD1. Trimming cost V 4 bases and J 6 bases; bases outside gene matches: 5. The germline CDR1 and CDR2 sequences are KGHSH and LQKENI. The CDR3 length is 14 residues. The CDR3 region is CASSLDRGRDGYTF. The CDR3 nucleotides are TGTGCCAGCTCACTTGACAGGGGGCGAGATGGCTACACCTTC.

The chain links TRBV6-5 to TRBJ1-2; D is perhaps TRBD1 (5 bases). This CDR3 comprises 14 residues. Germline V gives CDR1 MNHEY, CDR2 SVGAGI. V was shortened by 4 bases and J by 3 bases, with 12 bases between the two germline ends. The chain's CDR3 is CASSFSGGDYGYTF. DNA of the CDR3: TGTGCCAGCAGTTTCTCGGGGGGAGACTATGGCTACACCTTC.

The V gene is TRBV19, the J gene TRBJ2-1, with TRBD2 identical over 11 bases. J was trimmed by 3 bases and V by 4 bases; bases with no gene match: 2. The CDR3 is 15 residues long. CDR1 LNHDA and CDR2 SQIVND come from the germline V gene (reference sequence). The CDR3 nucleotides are TGTGCCAGTAGTAGAACTAGCGGGAGCTACAATGAGCAGTTCTTC. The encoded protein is CASSRTSGSYNEQFF.

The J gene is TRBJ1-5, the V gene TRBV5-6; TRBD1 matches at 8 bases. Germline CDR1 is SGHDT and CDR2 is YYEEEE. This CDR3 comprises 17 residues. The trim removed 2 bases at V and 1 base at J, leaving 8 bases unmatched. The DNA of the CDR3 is TGTGCCAGCAGCTTTACTAACAGGGGGACGAGCAATCAGCCCCAGCATTTT. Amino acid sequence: CASSFTNRGTSNQPQHF.

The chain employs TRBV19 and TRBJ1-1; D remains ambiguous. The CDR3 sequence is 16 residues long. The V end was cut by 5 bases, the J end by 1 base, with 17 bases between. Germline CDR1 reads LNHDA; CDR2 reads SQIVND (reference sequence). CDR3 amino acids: CASSARRGLGNTEAFF. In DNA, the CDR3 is TGTGCCAGTAGTGCCCGTAGAGGATTGGGGAACACTGAAGCTTTCTTT.

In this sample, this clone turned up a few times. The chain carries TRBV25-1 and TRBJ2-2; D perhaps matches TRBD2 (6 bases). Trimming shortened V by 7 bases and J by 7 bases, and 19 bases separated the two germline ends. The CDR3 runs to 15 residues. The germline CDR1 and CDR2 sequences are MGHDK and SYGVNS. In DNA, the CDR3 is TGTGCCAGCACCCCGGGAGTGAAGCTGGACGGGGAGCTGTTTTTT. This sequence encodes CASTPGVKLDGELFF. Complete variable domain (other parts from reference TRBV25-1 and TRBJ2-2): EADIYQTPRYLVIGTGKKITLECSQTMGHDKMYWYQQDPGMELHLIHYSYGVNSTEKGDLSSESTVSRIRTEHFPLTLESARPSHTSQYLCASTPGVKLDGELFFGEGSRLTVL.

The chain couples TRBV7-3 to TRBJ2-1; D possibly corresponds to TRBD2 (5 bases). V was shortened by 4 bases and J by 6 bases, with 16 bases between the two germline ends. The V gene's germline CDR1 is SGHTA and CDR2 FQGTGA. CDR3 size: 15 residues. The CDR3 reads CASSSRDAPRNEQFF. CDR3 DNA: TGTGCCAGCAGCTCCCGGGATGCACCCCGCAATGAGCAGTTCTTC.

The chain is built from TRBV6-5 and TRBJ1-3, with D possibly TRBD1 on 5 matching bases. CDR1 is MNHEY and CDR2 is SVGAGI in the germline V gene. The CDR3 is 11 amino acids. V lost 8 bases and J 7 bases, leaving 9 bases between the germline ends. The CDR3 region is CASGAWNTIYF. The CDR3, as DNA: TGTGCCAGCGGGGCCTGGAACACCATATATTTT.

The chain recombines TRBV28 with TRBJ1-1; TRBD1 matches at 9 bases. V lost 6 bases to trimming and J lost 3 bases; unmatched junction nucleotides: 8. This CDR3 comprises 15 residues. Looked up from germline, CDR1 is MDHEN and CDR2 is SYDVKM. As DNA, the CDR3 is TGTGCCAGCAGAGCCTCCGGGACAGGGTACACTGAAGCTTTCTTT. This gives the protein CASRASGTGYTEAFF.

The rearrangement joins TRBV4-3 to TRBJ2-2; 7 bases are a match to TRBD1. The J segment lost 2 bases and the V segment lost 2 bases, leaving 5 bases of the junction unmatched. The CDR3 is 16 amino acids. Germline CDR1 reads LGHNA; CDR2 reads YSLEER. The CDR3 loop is CASSQQTGANTGELFF. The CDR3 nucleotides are TGCGCCAGCAGCCAACAAACAGGGGCAAACACCGGGGAGCTGTTTTTT.

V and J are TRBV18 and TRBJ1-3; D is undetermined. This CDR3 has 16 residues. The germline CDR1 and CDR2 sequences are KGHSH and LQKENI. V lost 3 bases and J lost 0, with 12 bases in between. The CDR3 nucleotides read TGTGCCAGCTCACCTGGGGAGGTACTCTCTGGAAACACCATATATTTT. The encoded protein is CASSPGEVLSGNTIYF.

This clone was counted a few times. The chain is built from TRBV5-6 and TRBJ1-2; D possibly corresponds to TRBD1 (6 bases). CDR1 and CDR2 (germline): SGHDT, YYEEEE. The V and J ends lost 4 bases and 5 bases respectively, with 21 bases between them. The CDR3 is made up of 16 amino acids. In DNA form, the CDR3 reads TGTGCCAGCAGCCACGCAGGGGAAACCCTTACGTATGGCTACACCTTC. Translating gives CASSHAGETLTYGYTF.

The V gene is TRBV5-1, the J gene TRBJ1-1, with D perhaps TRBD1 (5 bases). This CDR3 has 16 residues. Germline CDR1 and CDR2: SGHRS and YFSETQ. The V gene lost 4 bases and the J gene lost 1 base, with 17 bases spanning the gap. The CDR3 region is CASSPGVATPNTEAFF. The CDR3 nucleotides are TGCGCCAGCAGCCCGGGGGTGGCGACACCGAACACTGAAGCTTTCTTT.

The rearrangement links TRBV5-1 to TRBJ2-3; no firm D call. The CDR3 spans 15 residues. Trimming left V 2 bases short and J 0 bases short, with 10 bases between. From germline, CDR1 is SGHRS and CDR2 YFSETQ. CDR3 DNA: TGCGCCAGCAGCTTACAACCCGCTAGCACAGATACGCAGTATTTT. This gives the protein CASSLQPASTDTQYF. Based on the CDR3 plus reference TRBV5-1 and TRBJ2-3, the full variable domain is KAGVTQTPRYLIKTRGQQVTLSCSPISGHRSVSWYQQTPGQGLQFLFEYFSETQRNKGNFPGRFSGRQFSNSRSEMNVSTLELGDSALYLCASSLQPASTDTQYFGPGTRLTVL.

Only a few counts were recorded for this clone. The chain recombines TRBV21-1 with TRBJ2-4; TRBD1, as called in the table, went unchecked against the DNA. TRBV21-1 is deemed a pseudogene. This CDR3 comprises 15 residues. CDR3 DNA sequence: TGTGCCAGCAGCAACAGGGGGGTAGTCAAAAACATTCAGTACTTC. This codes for CASSNRGVVKNIQYF.

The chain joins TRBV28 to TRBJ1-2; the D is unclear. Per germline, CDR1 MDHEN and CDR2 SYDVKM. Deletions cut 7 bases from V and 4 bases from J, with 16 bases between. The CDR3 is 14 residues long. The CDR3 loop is CASTTSPHLYGYTF. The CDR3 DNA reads TGTGCCAGCACCACCTCCCCACACCTCTATGGCTACACCTTC.

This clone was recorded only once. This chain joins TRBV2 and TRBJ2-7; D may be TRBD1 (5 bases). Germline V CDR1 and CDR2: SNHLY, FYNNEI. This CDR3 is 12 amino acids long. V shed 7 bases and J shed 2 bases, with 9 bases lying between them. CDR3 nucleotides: TGTGCCAGCACGGACACTGCCTACGAGCAGTACTTC. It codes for CASTDTAYEQYF.

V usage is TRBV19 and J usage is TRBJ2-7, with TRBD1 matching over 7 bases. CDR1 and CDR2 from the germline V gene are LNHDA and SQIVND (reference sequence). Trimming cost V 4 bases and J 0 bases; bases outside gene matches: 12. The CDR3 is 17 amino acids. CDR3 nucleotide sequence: TGTGCCAGTAGTAGGGATCGACAGGGACCCATCTCCTACGAGCAGTACTTC. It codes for CASSRDRQGPISYEQYF.

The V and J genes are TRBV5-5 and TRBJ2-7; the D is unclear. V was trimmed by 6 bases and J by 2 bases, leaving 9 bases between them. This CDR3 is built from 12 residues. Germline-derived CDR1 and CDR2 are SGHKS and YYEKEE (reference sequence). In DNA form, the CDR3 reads TGTGCCAGCACCTCATCAGCCTACGAGCAGTACTTC. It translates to CASTSSAYEQYF.

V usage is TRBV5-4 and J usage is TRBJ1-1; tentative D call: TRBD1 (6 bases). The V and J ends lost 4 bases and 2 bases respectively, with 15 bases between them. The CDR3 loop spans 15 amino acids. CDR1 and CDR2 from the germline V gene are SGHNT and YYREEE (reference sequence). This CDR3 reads CASSPTGTRNTEAFF. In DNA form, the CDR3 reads TGTGCCAGCAGCCCAACGGGGACACGCAACACTGAAGCTTTCTTT.

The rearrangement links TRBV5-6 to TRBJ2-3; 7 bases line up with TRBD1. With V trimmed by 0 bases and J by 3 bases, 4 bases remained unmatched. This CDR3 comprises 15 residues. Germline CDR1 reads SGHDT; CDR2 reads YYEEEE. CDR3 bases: TGTGCCAGCAGCTTGGTCCCGGGACAGACAGATACGCAGTATTTT. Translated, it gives CASSLVPGQTDTQYF.

CDR3 nucleotides: TGCAGCGTTGGGGGGGCCGGGGAGCTGTTTTTT. Protein product: CSVGGAGELFF. V and J are TRBV29-1 and TRBJ2-2; weak D call: TRBD2 (6 bases). The V gene lost 4 bases and the J gene lost 6 bases, with 6 bases spanning the gap. The CDR3 has 11 residues. Germline CDR1 is SQVTM and CDR2 is ANQGSEA.

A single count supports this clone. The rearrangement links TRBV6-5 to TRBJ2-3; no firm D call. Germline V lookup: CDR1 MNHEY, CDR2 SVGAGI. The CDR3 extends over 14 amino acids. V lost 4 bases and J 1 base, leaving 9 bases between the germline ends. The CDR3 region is CASSSRSRTDTQYF. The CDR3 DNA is TGTGCCAGCAGTTCTAGATCTCGCACAGATACGCAGTATTTT.

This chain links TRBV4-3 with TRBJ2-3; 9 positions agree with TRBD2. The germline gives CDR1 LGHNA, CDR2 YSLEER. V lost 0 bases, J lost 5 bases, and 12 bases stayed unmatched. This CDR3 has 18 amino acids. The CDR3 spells CASSQDLGSGGWRDTQYF. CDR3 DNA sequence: TGCGCCAGCAGCCAAGATCTGGGGAGCGGGGGGTGGAGAGATACGCAGTATTTT.

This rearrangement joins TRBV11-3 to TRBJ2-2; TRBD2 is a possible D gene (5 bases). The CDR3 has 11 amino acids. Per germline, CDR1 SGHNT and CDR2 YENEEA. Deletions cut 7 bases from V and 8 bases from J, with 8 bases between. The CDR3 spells CASMEAGELFF. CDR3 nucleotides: TGTGCCAGCATGGAGGCGGGGGAGCTGTTTTTT.

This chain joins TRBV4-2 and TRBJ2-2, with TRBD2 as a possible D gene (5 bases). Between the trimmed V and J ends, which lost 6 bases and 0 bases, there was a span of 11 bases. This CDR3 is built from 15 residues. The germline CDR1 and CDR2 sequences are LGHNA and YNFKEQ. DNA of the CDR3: TGTGCCAGCAGTCCGGCGGAGGCGAACACCGGGGAGCTGTTTTTT. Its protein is CASSPAEANTGELFF.

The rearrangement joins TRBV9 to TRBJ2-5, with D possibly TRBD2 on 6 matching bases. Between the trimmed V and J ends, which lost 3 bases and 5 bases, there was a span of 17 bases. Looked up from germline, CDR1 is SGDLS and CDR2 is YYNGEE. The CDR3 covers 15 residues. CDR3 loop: CASSASGGPTETQYF. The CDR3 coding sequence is TGTGCCAGCAGCGCGTCCGGGGGTCCCACCGAGACCCAGTACTTC.